This T cell receptor (beta chain) was documented in a study of shared clonotypes between healthy human individuals. Whole-study context: The donor pool was made up of two women and three men aged 18 to 49.

Findings and caveats of the study: The authors expected sequencing depth to affect clonotype sharing among donors. A reduction in generation probabilities was seen for non-shared clonotypes relative to those shared by all four donors.

About this clone: The target antigen is unknown.

Profiled with immunoSEQ multiplex PCR; TCRdb holds only in-frame clones, not every one. This table has approximately 2,000,000 clones, approximately 90% appearing once. All participating donors were Caucasian adults from Nashville, Tennessee. The CDR3 extends over 15 amino acids. The germline CDR1 and CDR2 sequences are SEHNR and FQNEAQ (reference sequence). Trimming shortened V by 5 bases and J by 8 bases, and 18 bases separated the two germline ends. This chain links TRBV7-9 with TRBJ1-4; TRBD1 is a possible D gene (6 bases). Sequencing was done on a sample of naive CD4+ T cells from PBMCs. Noted subset: CD45RA+ positively selected. This TCR was recovered from a man aged 18-30 years in good health. Some clones in this sample may be carry-over from other donors' samples. For the CDR3, the DNA is TGTGCCAGCAGCGTCAGACAGGTGAATGGAGAAAAACTGTTTTTT. It codes for CASSVRQVNGEKLFF.